This TCR beta chain was recovered during a study of regulatory and conventional T cells in RAG deficiency. Blood CD4+ CD25-low CD127-high conventional T cells supplied the genomic DNA template. Between the trimmed V and J ends, which lost 2 bases and 1 base, there was a span of 4 bases. The CDR3 runs to 13 residues. Per the germline V gene, CDR1 is SGDLS and CDR2 is YYNGEE. Only in-frame clones appear in the TCRdb table, and some are missing; sequencing was by immunoSEQ multiplex PCR. The sample has more than 20,000 clones; 85% to 95% are singletons. The same specimen was also included in a second study, on regulatory T cells. Per that study: Primers: 52 TRBV forward and 13 TRBJ reverse.

The sample taken for sequencing was CD4+ T cells sorted from blood. The source of this sequence is a human donor in good health. The gene calls are TRBV9 and TRBJ2-1; D uncertain. DNA for the CDR3: TGTGCCAGCAGCGTCGGGTCCTACAATGAGCAGTTCTTC. The encoded protein is CASSVGSYNEQFF.